This TCR beta chain is from a study of cytomegalovirus exposure and HLA in healthy donors. About the research overall: Early released data had 80 million or so unique TCRs, all coming from HLA-typed donors. Findings and caveats of the study: In vitro, three CMV-associated chains proved specific for CMV antigens.

With 60 Vbeta and 13 Jbeta primers, the PCR was carried out. Sequencing was performed with immunoSEQ multiplex PCR; in TCRdb, only in-frame clones are kept and a portion is missing. The data contain some 130,000 clones, 55% to 75% of them singletons. This CDR3 spans 17 amino acids. Germline V gene data show CDR1 as SGHVS and CDR2 as FQNEAQ. Note on this clone: Its antigen remains unidentified. The germline gene is not matched at one end of the junction; a read error may be the cause.

Material: PBMCs. The receptor comes from a human donor in good health. The V call is TRBV7-8, the J call TRBJ1-2, with a possible D match to TRBD1 (5 bases). In DNA form, the CDR3 reads TGTGCCAGCAGCTTAGTCTCCGGGTTGCAGGGTTATTATGTCTACACCTTC. Translated: CASSLVSGLQGYYVYTF.